This T cell receptor (beta chain) originates from a study of OX40 agonist ivuxolimab in advanced cancers. Study-level findings and limits: People who partly responded at 0.1-3.0 mg/kg had some of the least clonal expansion seen.

Clones were read by immunoSEQ multiplex PCR, and TCRdb kept only the in-frame ones, dropping some. The sample records 80,000 to 95,000 clones, about 90% being singletons. Comments on this clone: Its antigen is as yet unknown.

A history of autoimmune disease or systemic immunosuppression excluded patients. This CDR3 is 15 amino acids long. J gave up 9 bases and V 5 bases, and 11 bases lay outside the gene matches. The germline V gene has CDR1 MNHNY and CDR2 SVGAGI (reference sequence). This clonotype originated in an adult with an advanced solid tumor such as melanoma, head and neck, liver or kidney cancer. The specimen comprised CD4+ or CD8+ T cells sorted from blood, sampled in a trial of the OX40 agonist ivuxolimab. The chain couples TRBV6-6 to TRBJ2-1, with 9 bases that match TRBD2. CDR3: CASSLLAGGPGEQFF. In DNA, the CDR3 is TGTGCCAGCAGTCTCCTCGCGGGAGGGCCGGGTGAGCAGTTCTTC.